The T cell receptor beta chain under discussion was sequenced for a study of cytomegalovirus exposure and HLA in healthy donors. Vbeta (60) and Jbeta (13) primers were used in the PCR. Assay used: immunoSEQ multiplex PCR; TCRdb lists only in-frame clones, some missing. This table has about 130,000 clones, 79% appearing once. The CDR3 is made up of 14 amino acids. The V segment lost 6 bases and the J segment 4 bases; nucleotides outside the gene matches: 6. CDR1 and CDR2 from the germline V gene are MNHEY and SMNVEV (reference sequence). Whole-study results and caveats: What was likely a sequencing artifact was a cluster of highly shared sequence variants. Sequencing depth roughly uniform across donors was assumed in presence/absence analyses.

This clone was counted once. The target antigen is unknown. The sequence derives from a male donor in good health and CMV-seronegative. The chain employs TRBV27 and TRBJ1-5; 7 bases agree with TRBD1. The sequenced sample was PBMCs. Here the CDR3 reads CASRSVRGNQPQHF. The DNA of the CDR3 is TGTGCCAGCAGGTCGGTCAGGGGGAATCAGCCCCAGCATTTT.